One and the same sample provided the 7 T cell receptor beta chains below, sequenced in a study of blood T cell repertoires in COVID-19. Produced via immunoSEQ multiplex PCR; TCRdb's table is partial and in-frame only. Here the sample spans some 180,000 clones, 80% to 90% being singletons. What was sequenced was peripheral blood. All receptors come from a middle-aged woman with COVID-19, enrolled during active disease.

The CDR3 DNA sequence: TGTGCCAGCAGTCAAGATGCCGGGACTAGCGGCTACGAGCAGTACTTC. This translates into CASSQDAGTSGYEQYF. The chain combines TRBV6-1 with TRBJ2-7, with TRBD2 identical over 11 bases. Unmatched junction bases numbered 9, after V lost 5 bases and J lost 3 bases. CDR3 size: 16 residues. Germline V gene data show CDR1 as MNHNS and CDR2 as SASEGT.

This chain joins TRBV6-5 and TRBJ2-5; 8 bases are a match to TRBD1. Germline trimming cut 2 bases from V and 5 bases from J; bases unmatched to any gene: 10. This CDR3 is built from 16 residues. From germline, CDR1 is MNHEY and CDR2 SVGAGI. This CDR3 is CASSYGVGTGGETQYF. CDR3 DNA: TGTGCCAGCAGTTACGGCGTCGGTACAGGGGGTGAGACCCAGTACTTC.

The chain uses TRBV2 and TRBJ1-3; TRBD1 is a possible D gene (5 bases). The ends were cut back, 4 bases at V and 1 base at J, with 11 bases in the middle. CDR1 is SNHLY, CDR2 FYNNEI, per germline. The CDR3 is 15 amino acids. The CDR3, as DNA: TGTGCCAGCAGTGGCCCAGGGCAATCTGGAAACACCATATATTTT. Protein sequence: CASSGPGQSGNTIYF.

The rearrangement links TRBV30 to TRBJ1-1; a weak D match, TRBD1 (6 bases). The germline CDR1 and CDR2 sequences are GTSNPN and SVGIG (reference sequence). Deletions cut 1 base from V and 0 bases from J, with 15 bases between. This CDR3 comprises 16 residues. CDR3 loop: CAWSAQTGPMNTEAFF. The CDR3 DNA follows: TGTGCCTGGAGTGCCCAGACAGGTCCGATGAACACTGAAGCTTTCTTT. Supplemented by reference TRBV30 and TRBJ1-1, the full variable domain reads SQTIHQWPATLVQPVGSPLSLECTVEGTSNPNLYWYRQAAGRGLQLLFYSVGIGQISSEVPQNLSASRPQDRQFILSSKKLLLSDSGFYLCAWSAQTGPMNTEAFFGQGTRLTVV.

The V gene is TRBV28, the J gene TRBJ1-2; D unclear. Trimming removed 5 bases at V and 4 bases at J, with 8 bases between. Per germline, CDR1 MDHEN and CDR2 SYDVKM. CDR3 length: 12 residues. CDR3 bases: TGTGCCAGCAGTAAGGAGCGCTATGGCTACACCTTC. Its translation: CASSKERYGYTF.

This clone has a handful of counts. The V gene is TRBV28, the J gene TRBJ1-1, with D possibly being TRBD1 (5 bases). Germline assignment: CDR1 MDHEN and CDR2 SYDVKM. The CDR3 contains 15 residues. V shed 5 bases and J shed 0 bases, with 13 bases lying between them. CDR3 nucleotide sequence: TGTGCCAGCAGTCTACCCGGGGGGATGAACACTGAAGCTTTCTTT. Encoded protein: CASSLPGGMNTEAFF.

The chain's CDR3 is CASSQGNGDQPQHF. The CDR3 DNA reads TGCGCCAGCAGCCAGGGTAACGGGGATCAGCCCCAGCATTTT. The chain combines TRBV4-1 with TRBJ1-5; D gene ambiguous. Germline-derived CDR1 and CDR2 are MGHRA and YSYEKL. The CDR3 covers 14 residues. The V gene lost 3 bases and the J gene lost 5 bases, with 11 bases spanning the gap.